Shown below are 16 T cell receptor beta chains from a single sample sequenced in a study of blood T cell repertoires in COVID-19. TCRdb's table, derived via immunoSEQ multiplex PCR, lists solely in-frame clones and lacks some. The sample carries about 170,000 clones, 65% to 80% recorded once. Specimen: peripheral blood. These receptors all stem from a man aged 60 to 75 with acute or convalescent COVID-19.

The chain is built from TRBV6-2 or TRBV6-3 and TRBJ1-2; TRBD1 is a possible D gene (5 bases). This CDR3 has 15 residues. Per germline, CDR1 MNHEY and CDR2 SVGEGT. V was trimmed by 1 base and J by 8 bases, leaving 17 bases between them. CDR3 region: CASSYFVGQGRGYTF. The CDR3 bases are TGTGCCAGCAGTTACTTCGTTGGGCAGGGTCGCGGCTACACCTTC.

The V gene is TRBV7-3, the J gene TRBJ2-7; TRBD1 matches 9 bases. Germline V gene sequence: CDR1 SGHTA, CDR2 FQGTGA. This CDR3 contains 17 residues. The junction had 13 bases not matched to a gene; V was cut back by 0 bases and J by 7 bases. The CDR3 DNA reads as TGTGCCAGCAGCTTAACGAATCTACAGGGGGCATCGGGGGAGCAGTACTTC. It codes for CASSLTNLQGASGEQYF. Complete variable domain (other parts from reference TRBV7-3 and TRBJ2-7): GAGVSQTPSNKVTEKGKYVELRCDPISGHTALYWYRQSLGQGPEFLIYFQGTGAADDSGLPNDRFFAVRPEGSVSTLKIQRTERGDSAVYLCASSLTNLQGASGEQYFGPGTRLTVT.

The chain combines TRBV2 with TRBJ2-5; tentatively, D is TRBD2 (5 bases). The CDR3 runs 13 residues. Per the germline V gene, CDR1 is SNHLY and CDR2 is FYNNEI. V dropped 7 bases and J dropped 5 bases, with 14 bases sitting between them. Here the CDR3 DNA reads TGTGCCAGCAATGGACTTTTTCAGGAGACCCAGTACTTC. Amino acid sequence: CASNGLFQETQYF. Variable domain in full (rest from reference TRBV2 and TRBJ2-5): EPEVTQTPSHQVTQMGQEVILRCVPISNHLYFYWYRQILGQKVEFLVSFYNNEISEKSEIFDDQFSVERPDGSNFTLKIRSTKLEDSAMYFCASNGLFQETQYFGPGTRLLVL.

The chain carries TRBV10-3 and TRBJ1-5, with D possibly matching TRBD1 (6 bases). The CDR3 length is 17 residues. V was shortened by 3 bases and J by 2 bases, with 17 bases between the two germline ends. CDR1 is ENHRY and CDR2 is SYGVKD in the germline V gene. The CDR3 here is CAISESFGGRGNQPQHF. The CDR3 coding sequence is TGTGCCATCAGTGAATCTTTCGGGGGGCGAGGCAATCAGCCCCAGCATTTT.

J is TRBJ2-4 and V is TRBV5-1; 12 bases agree with TRBD2. CDR1 SGHRS and CDR2 YFSETQ come from the germline V gene. Trimming cost V 4 bases and J 0 bases; bases outside gene matches: 8. This CDR3 has 18 amino acids. The CDR3: CASSVGLAGNLAKNIQYF. For the CDR3, the DNA is TGCGCCAGCAGCGTCGGACTAGCGGGGAATCTAGCCAAAAACATTCAGTACTTC.

The rearrangement uses TRBV15 and TRBJ2-5; D ambiguous. The CDR3 loop spans 13 amino acids. The germline CDR1 and CDR2 sequences are LNHNV and YYDKDF (reference sequence). V was clipped by 0 bases and J by 4 bases, with 6 bases between them. CDR3 sequence: CATSRDPRETQYF. DNA for the CDR3: TGTGCCACCAGCAGAGATCCTCGAGAGACCCAGTACTTC.

This clone was seen just once. Other DNA sequences in this specimen translate into the identical CDR3. The gene calls are TRBV6-5 and TRBJ2-7, with 9 nucleotides matching TRBD1. Trimming cost V 4 bases and J 0 bases; bases outside gene matches: 4. This CDR3 region has 15 residues. Germline-derived CDR1 and CDR2 are MNHEY and SVGAGI. CDR3 in amino acids: CASSSSGQGSYEQYF. In nucleotides, the CDR3 is TGTGCCAGCAGTTCCTCGGGACAGGGCTCCTACGAGCAGTACTTC.

This clone was observed once. The chain combines TRBV14 with TRBJ2-1, with D possibly TRBD2 on 5 matching bases. V lost 3 bases to trimming and J lost 4 bases, with 16 bases between them. Per the germline V gene, CDR1 is SGHDN and CDR2 is FVKESK. The CDR3 contains 16 residues. The CDR3 sequence: CASSHPKAQRYNEQFF. The CDR3 DNA reads as TGTGCCAGCAGCCATCCTAAAGCACAGCGGTACAATGAGCAGTTCTTC.

The rearrangement links TRBV10-2 to TRBJ1-2; D may be TRBD1 (6 bases). The CDR3 totals 14 residues. Deletions cut 11 bases from V and 8 bases from J, with 24 bases between. The germline gives CDR1 WSHSY, CDR2 SAAADI. CDR3 in DNA: TGCGCCTATCCCCAACAGGGCCTAACTAGAGGCTACACCTTC. Residues: CAYPQQGLTRGYTF.

The V gene is TRBV4-1, the J gene TRBJ1-1; 7 bases match TRBD1. CDR1 and CDR2 from the germline V gene are MGHRA and YSYEKL. The CDR3 loop spans 16 amino acids. The V gene end was trimmed by 3 bases and the J gene end by 0 bases; junction bases not matched to a gene: 7. The CDR3 DNA is TGCGCCAGCAGCCACAAAGAGGGGGCGGTGAACACTGAAGCTTTCTTT. This translates into CASSHKEGAVNTEAFF.

This sequence joins TRBV29-1 and TRBJ2-1, with 7 bases that match TRBD1. Germline-derived CDR1 and CDR2 are SQVTM and ANQGSEA. There are 14 residues in the CDR3. With 7 bases clipped from V and 2 bases from J, the junction kept 8 bases outside the gene matches. The CDR3 here is CSGLTGVTYNEQFF. The CDR3 DNA follows: TGCAGCGGTTTAACAGGGGTTACCTACAATGAGCAGTTCTTC.

The V gene is TRBV6-6, the J gene TRBJ1-5, with D possibly matching TRBD1 (5 bases). The V and J ends lost 2 bases and 5 bases respectively, with 10 bases between them. CDR3 length: 14 residues. Germline assignment: CDR1 MNHNY and CDR2 SVGAGI (reference sequence). CDR3 coding DNA: TGTGCCAGCAGTTACGATCCAGGGCATCAGCCCCAGCATTTT. Its protein is CASSYDPGHQPQHF.

This clone was counted only a few times. The gene calls are TRBV4-1 and TRBJ2-1; 10 positions agree with TRBD1. V dropped 0 bases and J dropped 7; count of bases not matched to a gene: 9. Germline loops: CDR1 MGHRA, CDR2 YSYEKL. This CDR3 region has 17 residues. CDR3 in DNA: TGCGCCAGCAGCCAAGATGGCAGCGGGACAGGGGAGAATGAGCAGTTCTTC. Its translation is CASSQDGSGTGENEQFF.

V is TRBV7-9 and J is TRBJ1-6, with TRBD1 matching 8 bases. The trim removed 5 bases at V and 12 bases at J, leaving 3 bases unmatched. CDR3 length: 12 amino acids. The germline CDR1 and CDR2 sequences are SEHNR and FQNEAQ (reference sequence). This CDR3 is CASSHGQGPLHF. The CDR3 DNA follows: TGTGCCAGCAGCCACGGACAGGGACCCCTCCACTTT.

The chain combines TRBV19 with TRBJ2-5, with D possibly TRBD1 on 6 matching bases. The CDR3 extends over 19 amino acids. V lost 0 bases, J lost 1 base, and 21 bases lay in between. Germline V gene data show CDR1 as LNHDA and CDR2 as SQIVND (reference sequence). The CDR3 region is CASSIDSFPGQSSQETQYF. CDR3 DNA sequence: TGTGCCAGTAGTATAGATAGTTTTCCAGGACAGAGCTCCCAAGAGACCCAGTACTTC.

About this clone: The same CDR3 also results from other DNA sequences found in this sample. The chain is built from TRBV9 and TRBJ2-1; 8 bases agree with TRBD2. V lost 4 bases, J lost 0 bases, and 3 bases stayed unmatched. Looked up from germline, CDR1 is SGDLS and CDR2 is YYNGEE. This CDR3 is built from 15 residues. The CDR3 sequence: CASSPAGGSYNEQFF. Here the CDR3 DNA reads TGTGCCAGCAGCCCTGCGGGGGGCTCCTACAATGAGCAGTTCTTC.